Listed below are T cell receptor beta chains from one sample, sequenced in a study of T cells after yellow fever vaccination. TCRdb recomputed calls from the 5' RACE reads with MiXCR, one row per CDR3 protein. The table includes 150,000 to 200,000 distinct CDR3 sequences, about a tenth detected once. The sample consisted of CD8+ T cells sorted from PBMCs, taken 45 days after the yellow fever booster vaccination. The receptors were gathered from a man aged 18 to 29 who received the YFV17D yellow fever vaccine. Both conserved end residues are part of each CDR3. D genes are given only for firm matches. Only some rows state a clone size, as once, few, many or a class for expanded clones.

clone size	J gene	V gene	D gene	CDR3 DNA	CDR3 protein
-	TRBJ1-2	TRBV9	-	TGTGCCAGCAGCGTAGAGGCCGTAGGAGGGTATGGCTACACCTTC	CASSVEAVGGYGYTF
few	TRBJ2-5	TRBV5-1	-	TGCGCCAGCAGCGCCGAGGGCTGGCAAGAGACCCAGTACTTC	CASSAEGWQETQYF
few	TRBJ1-4	TRBV7-9	TRBD1	TGTGCCAGCGGAACGACAGGGGTTGGCGATGAAAAACTGTTTTTT	CASGTTGVGDEKLFF
-	TRBJ2-2	TRBV6-6	TRBD2	TGTGCCAGCAGTTCCCACCCGACTAGCGGGGGGACGAACACCGGGGAGCTGTTTTTT	CASSSHPTSGGTNTGELFF
few	TRBJ1-2	TRBV20-1	TRBD1	TGCAGTACGGACAGGCCCTCAGAAAACCATGGCTACACCTTC	CSTDRPSENHGYTF
few	TRBJ1-1	TRBV12-3/TRBV12-4	TRBD1	TGTGCCAGCAGTTTAGATTACCTTAACAGGGGGCCCGAAAAAGGAACTGAAGCTTTCTTT	CASSLDYLNRGPEKGTEAFF
medium-sized	TRBJ1-1	TRBV14	-	TGTGCCAGCAGCCGGGGAGGGGCTTTGAACACTGAAGCTTTCTTT	CASSRGGALNTEAFF
-	TRBJ1-6	TRBV27	-	TGTGCCAGCAGTTTAGGGCCCGAGGGAAATTCACCCCTCCACTTT	CASSLGPEGNSPLHF
-	TRBJ1-1	TRBV6-2/TRBV6-3	-	TGTGCCAGCACCAGGGGATATGGGAACACTGAAGCTTTCTTT	CASTRGYGNTEAFF
-	TRBJ2-7	TRBV4-1	-	TGCGCCAGCAGCCAAGGGCAGTTTTCCTACGAGCAGTACTTC	CASSQGQFSYEQYF
-	TRBJ1-5	TRBV27	-	TGTGCCAGCAGGGGGCCCGCGAATCAGCCCCAGCATTTT	CASRGPANQPQHF
few	TRBJ1-4	TRBV4-2	TRBD1	TGTGCCAGCAGGCCCGGACAGGGTATTGAAAAACTGTTTTTT	CASRPGQGIEKLFF
-	TRBJ1-2	TRBV9	-	TGTGCCAGCAGCGATAGCAGATCCGACTATGGCTACACCTTC	CASSDSRSDYGYTF
few	TRBJ2-5	TRBV25-1	TRBD1	TGTGCCAGCAGTGCTACAGGGGGAGGTTTAGAGACCCAGTACTTC	CASSATGGGLETQYF
few	TRBJ1-2	TRBV29-1	TRBD1	TGCAGCGCGACAGGGATCAGCGGCTACACCTTC	CSATGISGYTF
-	TRBJ1-1	TRBV7-8	-	TGTGCCAGCAGCGCCGCGGGGCACACTGAAGCTTTCTTT	CASSAAGHTEAFF
many	TRBJ2-3	TRBV7-8	TRBD2	TGTGCCAGCAGCTTACCCCCGGGAGGGATCACAGATACGCAGTATTTT	CASSLPPGGITDTQYF
-	TRBJ1-2	TRBV6-2/TRBV6-3	-	TGTGCCAGCAGTTACTCTACATCCGCAGCATCCTATGGCTACACCTTC	CASSYSTSAASYGYTF
many	TRBJ2-7	TRBV5-6	-	TGTGCCAGCAGCTTGCATCTGGATACCTACGAGCAGTACTTC	CASSLHLDTYEQYF
-	TRBJ1-1	TRBV4-3	TRBD1	TGCGCCAGCAGCCAGCGCCTGTTCGACAGGGCTCAAAAGAACACTGAAGCTTTCTTT	CASSQRLFDRAQKNTEAFF
few	TRBJ1-2	TRBV4-1	-	TGCGCCAGCAGCAGGGACGGGGGAAACTATGGCTACACCTTC	CASSRDGGNYGYTF
few	TRBJ2-1	TRBV19	-	TGTGCCAGTAGTATAGGGACGGGGAACAATGAGCAGTTCTTC	CASSIGTGNNEQFF
-	TRBJ1-5	TRBV27	-	TGTGCCAGCAGTTTTCGACGATTCCAGCCCCAGCATTTT	CASSFRRFQPQHF
many	TRBJ2-5	TRBV27	TRBD2	TGTGCCAGCAGTCCGGGACTAGCGGGGGAGACCCAGTACTTC	CASSPGLAGETQYF
-	TRBJ2-3	TRBV4-2	-	TGTGCCAGCAGCCAAGGAACAAAGAGCACAGATACGCAGTATTTT	CASSQGTKSTDTQYF
many	TRBJ2-2	TRBV6-1	-	TGTGCCAGCAGAGTTTCCGACGGGAACACCGGGGAGCTGTTTTTT	CASRVSDGNTGELFF
-	TRBJ2-5	TRBV6-1	-	TGTGCCAGCAGTCCCCAGGTAGTCCAAGAGACCCAGTACTTC	CASSPQVVQETQYF
-	TRBJ2-1	TRBV5-1	TRBD2	TGCGCCAGCAGCTTGACAACCGGGACTAGAGTGAGTGAGCAGTTCTTC	CASSLTTGTRVSEQFF
few	TRBJ2-2	TRBV4-1	-	TGCGCCAGCAGCCTCTCCTTCACCGGGGAGCTGTTTTTT	CASSLSFTGELFF